The 25 T cell receptor beta chains below all came from one sample that was sequenced in a study of T cell therapy after organ transplantation. Repertoires were generated with immunoSEQ multiplex PCR, while TCRdb's copy carries only in-frame clones and drops some. The sample shows around 50,000 clones, 85% to 95% of them seen only once. The antigens for these receptors are not known. This sample comprised CD8+ T cells from blood, obtained before autologous CMV-specific T cell therapy. These receptors originate from a human patient who had received a solid organ transplant and had CMV disease.

This chain links TRBV7-6 with TRBJ2-7; 7 bases match TRBD1. From germline, CDR1 is SGHVS and CDR2 FNYEAQ. The trim removed 1 base at V and 3 bases at J, leaving 3 bases unmatched. This CDR3 spans 14 amino acids. The CDR3 nucleotides are TGTGCCAGCAGCTTAGTGGCAGGGGGCTACGAGCAGTACTTC. Amino acids: CASSLVAGGYEQYF. The full variable domain, rest sourced from reference TRBV7-6 and TRBJ2-7, is GAGVSQSPRYKVTKRGQDVALRCDPISGHVSLYWYRQALGQGPEFLTYFNYEAQQDKSGLPNDRFSAERPEGSISTLTIQRTEQRDSAMYRCASSLVAGGYEQYFGPGTRLTVT.

V and J are TRBV11-2 and TRBJ1-2; 7 nucleotides match TRBD1. The CDR3 loop spans 12 amino acids. The ends lost 6 bases at V and 8 bases at J; junction bases unmatched: 6. Germline V lookup: CDR1 SGHAT, CDR2 FQNNGV. The CDR3 nucleotides are TGTGCCAGCAGTCAGGGGGGACTCGGCTACACCTTC. Translated, it gives CASSQGGLGYTF.

The chain combines TRBV7-8 with TRBJ1-2; unclear D gene. V dropped 1 base and J dropped 7 bases, with 13 bases sitting between them. Germline V gene sequence: CDR1 SGHVS, CDR2 FQNEAQ. The CDR3 is 14 residues long. The CDR3 DNA sequence: TGTGCCAGCAGCTTAGACGGGTCCGCTATTGGCTACACCTTC. This codes for CASSLDGSAIGYTF.

In this sample, this clone turned up once. V is TRBV7-9 and J is TRBJ2-3, with TRBD2 matching over 11 bases. This CDR3 spans 17 amino acids. Trimming at V came to 5 bases and at J to 2 bases, leaving 9 bases not matched to a gene. Germline CDR1 is SEHNR and CDR2 is FQNEAQ (reference sequence). CDR3 region: CASSTGTSGLSTDTQYF. The CDR3 region has the DNA TGTGCCAGCAGCACCGGGACTAGCGGTTTGTCCACAGATACGCAGTATTTT. The whole variable domain, filled in from reference TRBV7-9 and TRBJ2-3, reads DTGVSQNPRHKITKRGQNVTFRCDPISEHNRLYWYRQTLGQGPEFLTYFQNEAQLEKSRLLSDRFSAERPKGSFSTLEIQRTEQGDSAMYLCASSTGTSGLSTDTQYFGPGTRLTVL.

The DNA for the CDR3 is TGCAGCGTTCTGGGGCAGGGCATGGGTCAGCCCCAGCATTTT. This sequence encodes CSVLGQGMGQPQHF. V gene TRBV29-1 combines with J gene TRBJ1-5, with D possibly being TRBD1 (5 bases). The CDR3 is made up of 14 amino acids. V gave up 5 bases and J gave up 6 bases, with 17 bases separating them. Germline V gene lookup returns CDR1 SQVTM and CDR2 ANQGSEA.

Written as DNA, the CDR3 is TGTGCCAGCAGTCCCGGGACAGGCTCCTACGAGCAGTACTTC. Translation gives CASSPGTGSYEQYF. The chain combines TRBV7-6 with TRBJ2-7; the match to TRBD1 covers 8 bases. This CDR3 is 14 amino acids long. Trimming cost V 6 bases and J 0 bases; bases outside gene matches: 4. The germline V gene has CDR1 SGHVS and CDR2 FNYEAQ.

The CDR3 region has the DNA TGTGCCAGCAGCTTAGGTTTTACAGCTTACACTGAAGCTTTCTTT. Translation gives CASSLGFTAYTEAFF. V and J are TRBV7-9 and TRBJ1-1; no clear D gene. The CDR3 contains 15 residues. The germline V and J ends were trimmed by 1 base and 3 bases, with 12 bases remaining between them. The V gene's germline CDR1 is SEHNR and CDR2 FQNEAQ (reference sequence).

The chain carries TRBV6-5 and TRBJ1-1, with D possibly matching TRBD1 (5 bases). Germline V lookup: CDR1 MNHEY, CDR2 SVGAGI. The CDR3 has 11 residues. Trimming took off 6 bases at V and 10 bases at J, with 12 bases between the two ends. CDR3 residues: CASSSGTPAFF. In nucleotides, the CDR3 is TGTGCCAGCAGCTCCGGGACCCCAGCTTTCTTT.

The chain links TRBV30 to TRBJ1-3; 8 bases match TRBD1. V lost 4 bases to trimming and J lost 9 bases; unmatched junction nucleotides: 11. This CDR3 is built from 14 residues. Looked up from germline, CDR1 is GTSNPN and CDR2 is SVGIG (reference sequence). CDR3 bases: TGTGCCTGGATGATTGGACAGGGAAGTGGCACCATATATTTT. Encoded protein: CAWMIGQGSGTIYF.

Here the CDR3 reads CASSPLTSGSNTGELFF. CDR3 sequence (DNA): TGTGCCAGCAGCCCCTTGACTAGCGGGAGTAACACCGGGGAGCTGTTTTTT. The J gene is TRBJ2-2, the V gene TRBV5-4; TRBD2 matches 12 bases. The trim removed 4 bases at V and 2 bases at J, leaving 6 bases unmatched. Germline-derived CDR1 and CDR2 are SGHNT and YYREEE (reference sequence). The length of the CDR3 is 17 residues.

The chain joins TRBV4-1 to TRBJ2-1, with 9 positions matching TRBD2. After removal of 1 base from V and 2 bases from J, the junction contained 15 bases not matched to a gene. Looked up from germline, CDR1 is MGHRA and CDR2 is YSYEKL. The CDR3 is made up of 20 amino acids. Here the CDR3 reads CASSQGGGRAFSNTYNEQFF. The CDR3 coding sequence is TGCGCCAGCAGCCAAGGTGGCGGGAGGGCCTTCTCGAATACCTACAATGAGCAGTTCTTC.

J is TRBJ2-1 and V is TRBV6-5; TRBD1 aligns across 7 bases. CDR1 is MNHEY and CDR2 is SVGAGI in the germline V gene. Unmatched junction bases numbered 9, after V lost 6 bases and J lost 4 bases. The CDR3 has 15 residues. Here the CDR3 reads CASRNRDSAYNEQFF. CDR3 sequence (DNA): TGTGCCAGCAGAAACCGGGACAGTGCTTACAATGAGCAGTTCTTC.

The V gene is TRBV5-5, the J gene TRBJ1-4; D unresolved. Trimming shortened V by 2 bases and J by 8 bases, and 10 bases separated the two germline ends. The CDR3 spans 13 residues. Germline V CDR1 and CDR2: SGHKS, YYEKEE (reference sequence). The CDR3 loop is CASSFWEMEKLFF. CDR3 nucleotides: TGTGCCAGCAGCTTTTGGGAAATGGAAAAACTGTTTTTT.

V gene TRBV29-1 combines with J gene TRBJ2-5; unclear D gene. V lost 3 bases to trimming and J lost 7 bases, with 9 bases between them. The CDR3 extends over 11 amino acids. Germline values: CDR1 SQVTM, CDR2 ANQGSEA. The CDR3 spells CSVEGSMTQYF. The CDR3 DNA sequence: TGCAGCGTTGAGGGGTCGATGACCCAGTACTTC.

This chain connects TRBV18 to TRBJ1-4; D perhaps matches TRBD1 (5 bases). The CDR3 is 16 amino acids. From germline, CDR1 is KGHSH and CDR2 LQKENI. V was shortened by 3 bases and J by 6 bases, with 17 bases between the two germline ends. DNA of the CDR3: TGTGCCAGCTCACCTTCCCCGGGGCGGGCGGATGAAAAACTGTTTTTT. Protein product: CASSPSPGRADEKLFF.

This chain links TRBV7-2 with TRBJ1-4; D might be TRBD1 (5 bases). The CDR3 has 16 residues. With 2 bases removed from V and 1 base from J, the gap between germline ends came to 11 bases. Germline V lookup: CDR1 SGHTA, CDR2 FQGNSA. The CDR3 nucleotides are TGTGCCAGCAGCTTACAGGGAGAGGGAACTAATGAAAAACTGTTTTTT. Translating it yields CASSLQGEGTNEKLFF.

This chain connects TRBV6-1 to TRBJ2-7; D may be TRBD2 (6 bases). The CDR3 length is 15 residues. Germline loops: CDR1 MNHNS, CDR2 SASEGT. Trimming shortened V by 1 base and J by 2 bases, and 12 bases separated the two germline ends. This CDR3 is CASSEDGGGAYEQYF. The DNA for the CDR3 is TGTGCCAGCAGTGAAGACGGGGGAGGCGCCTACGAGCAGTACTTC.

The chain links TRBV2 to TRBJ1-2; 8 bases align to TRBD1. The V and J ends lost 2 bases and 5 bases, in that order; junction bases with no gene match: 10. The germline V gene has CDR1 SNHLY and CDR2 FYNNEI. This CDR3 has 16 amino acids. The chain's CDR3 is CASSEWLDRDSYGYTF. CDR3 nucleotides: TGTGCCAGCAGTGAATGGTTGGACAGGGACTCATATGGCTACACCTTC.

The genes are TRBV21-1 and TRBJ2-7; TRBD1, the D gene given by the table, was not confirmed from the DNA. TRBV21-1 is assigned pseudogene status. The CDR3 runs 11 residues. CDR3 DNA sequence: TGTGCCAGCAGTACAGGGGCCGAGCAGTACTTC. It yields the protein CASSTGAEQYF.

This sequence joins TRBV18 and TRBJ2-7; D gene unclear. Trimming pared 0 bases from V and 3 bases from J, leaving 9 bases between. The length of the CDR3 is 14 residues. The germline V gene encodes CDR1 KGHSH and CDR2 LQKENI. The DNA for the CDR3 is TGTGCCAGCTCACCACCGGACGGAGTCTACGAGCAGTACTTC. Its translation: CASSPPDGVYEQYF.

The gene calls are TRBV19 and TRBJ2-7; 7 positions match TRBD1. Germline CDR1 and CDR2: LNHDA and SQIVND (reference sequence). V lost 3 bases to trimming and J lost 2 bases; unmatched junction nucleotides: 1. The CDR3 runs to 13 residues. The CDR3: CASSMTGTYEQYF. The CDR3 nucleotides read TGTGCCAGTAGTATGACAGGGACCTACGAGCAGTACTTC.

The chain joins TRBV5-6 to TRBJ2-7; 12 nucleotides match TRBD2. The ends lost 5 bases at V and 2 bases at J; junction bases unmatched: 8. The CDR3 runs 16 residues. CDR1 and CDR2 (germline): SGHDT, YYEEEE. The CDR3 region is CASSRGLAGNTYEQYF. The CDR3, as DNA: TGTGCCAGCAGTCGCGGACTAGCGGGAAATACCTACGAGCAGTACTTC.

This chain connects TRBV30 to TRBJ2-3; TRBD2 aligns across 9 bases. After removal of 5 bases from V and 5 bases from J, the junction contained 5 bases not matched to a gene. The CDR3 sequence is 13 residues long. CDR1 is GTSNPN and CDR2 is SVGIG in the germline V gene (reference sequence). DNA of the CDR3: TGTGCCTGGCTAGCGGGGAGAGAAGATACGCAGTATTTT. It yields the protein CAWLAGREDTQYF.

In this sample, this clone turned up once. The V call is TRBV5-6, the J call TRBJ1-1, with TRBD1 identical over 8 bases. From germline, CDR1 is SGHDT and CDR2 YYEEEE. The CDR3 totals 12 residues. V shed 9 bases and J 4 bases; nucleotides not matched to a gene: 5. The CDR3 region has the DNA TGTGCCACTGGACAGGGTTTCACTGAAGCTTTCTTT. As protein: CATGQGFTEAFF.

V is TRBV27 and J is TRBJ2-7; D is uncertain. Germline V gene data show CDR1 as MNHEY and CDR2 as SMNVEV (reference sequence). The CDR3 totals 14 residues. Trimming pared 4 bases from V and 1 base from J, leaving 11 bases between. CDR3 DNA sequence: TGTGCCAGCAGTTCGTCTGGGTCTTCCTACGAGCAGTACTTC. Translated: CASSSSGSSYEQYF.